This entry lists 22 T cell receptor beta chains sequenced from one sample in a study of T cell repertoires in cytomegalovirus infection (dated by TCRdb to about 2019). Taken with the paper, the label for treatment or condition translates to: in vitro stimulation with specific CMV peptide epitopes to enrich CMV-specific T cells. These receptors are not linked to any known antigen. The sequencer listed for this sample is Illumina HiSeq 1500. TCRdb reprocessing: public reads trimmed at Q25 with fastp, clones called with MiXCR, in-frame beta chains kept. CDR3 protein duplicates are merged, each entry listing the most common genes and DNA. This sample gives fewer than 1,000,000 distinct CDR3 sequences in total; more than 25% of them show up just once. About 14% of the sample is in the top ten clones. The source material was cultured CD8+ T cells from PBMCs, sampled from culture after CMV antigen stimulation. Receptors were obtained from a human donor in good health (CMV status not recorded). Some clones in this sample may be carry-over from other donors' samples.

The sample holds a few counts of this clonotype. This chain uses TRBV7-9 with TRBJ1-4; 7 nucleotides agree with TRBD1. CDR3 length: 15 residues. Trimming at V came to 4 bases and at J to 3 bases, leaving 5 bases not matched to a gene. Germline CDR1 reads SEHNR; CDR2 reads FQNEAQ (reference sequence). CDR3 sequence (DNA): TGTGCCAGCAGCTACTCCGGGACAGCTAATGAAAAACTGTTTTTT. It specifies CASSYSGTANEKLFF.

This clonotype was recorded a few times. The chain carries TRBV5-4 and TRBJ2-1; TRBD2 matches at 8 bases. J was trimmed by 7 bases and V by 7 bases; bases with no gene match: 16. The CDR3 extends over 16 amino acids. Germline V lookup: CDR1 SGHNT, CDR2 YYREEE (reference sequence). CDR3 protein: CASFGAGGPPGNEQFF. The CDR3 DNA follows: TGTGCCAGCTTCGGTGCGGGGGGCCCCCCGGGGAATGAGCAGTTCTTC.

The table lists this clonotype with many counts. The CDR3 here is CASSRVLDEQYF. The CDR3 DNA sequence: TGTGCCAGCAGCCGCGTTTTGGACGAGCAGTACTTC. This chain uses TRBV7-2 with TRBJ2-7; unclear D gene. V lost 5 bases, J lost 5 bases, and 10 bases lay in between. The CDR3 contains 12 residues. Per the germline V gene, CDR1 is SGHTA and CDR2 is FQGNSA.

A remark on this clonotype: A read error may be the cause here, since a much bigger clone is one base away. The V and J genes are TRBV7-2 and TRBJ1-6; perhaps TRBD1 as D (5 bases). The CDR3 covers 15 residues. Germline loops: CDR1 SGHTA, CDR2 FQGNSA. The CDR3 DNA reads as TGTGCCAGCAGCCCCGGGGCAGTCTATAATACACCCCTCCACTTT. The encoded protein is CASSPGAVYNTPLHF.

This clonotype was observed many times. The CDR3 coding sequence is TGTGCCAGCAGCCCTAAAGGTCTGGAGGGGAACGAGCAGTACGTC. Translation gives CASSPKGLEGNEQYV. The chain combines TRBV7-9 with TRBJ2-7, with D possibly TRBD2 on 6 matching bases. Germline CDR1 and CDR2: SEHNR and FQNEAQ (reference sequence). Trimming cost V 5 bases and J 5 bases, with 19 bases left between them. This CDR3 has 15 amino acids.

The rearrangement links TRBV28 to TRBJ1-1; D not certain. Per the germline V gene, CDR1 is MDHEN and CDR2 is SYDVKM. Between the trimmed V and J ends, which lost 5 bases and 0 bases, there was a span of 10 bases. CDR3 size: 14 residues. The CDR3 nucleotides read TGTGCCAGCAGTCTGAGGAGCATGAACACTGAAGCTTTCTTT. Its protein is CASSLRSMNTEAFF.

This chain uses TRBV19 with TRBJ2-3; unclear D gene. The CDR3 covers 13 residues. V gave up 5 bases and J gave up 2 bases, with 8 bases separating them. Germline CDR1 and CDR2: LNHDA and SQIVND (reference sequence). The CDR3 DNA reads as TGTGCCAGTAGTTGGTCGGACACAGATACGCAGTATTTT. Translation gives CASSWSDTDTQYF.

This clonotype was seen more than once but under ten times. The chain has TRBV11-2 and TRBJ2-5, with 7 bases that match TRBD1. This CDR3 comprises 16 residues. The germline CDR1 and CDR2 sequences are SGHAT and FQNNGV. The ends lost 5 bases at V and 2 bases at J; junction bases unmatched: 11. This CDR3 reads CASSAQPRGTQETQYF. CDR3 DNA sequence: TGTGCCAGCAGCGCACAACCCAGGGGGACACAAGAGACCCAGTACTTC.

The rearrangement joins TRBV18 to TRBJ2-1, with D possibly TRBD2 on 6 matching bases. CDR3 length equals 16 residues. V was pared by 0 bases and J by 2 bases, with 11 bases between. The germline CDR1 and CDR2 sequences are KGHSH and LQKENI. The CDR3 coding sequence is TGTGCCAGCTCACCACCGGAGGGGCCGACCTACAATGAGCAGTTCTTC. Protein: CASSPPEGPTYNEQFF.

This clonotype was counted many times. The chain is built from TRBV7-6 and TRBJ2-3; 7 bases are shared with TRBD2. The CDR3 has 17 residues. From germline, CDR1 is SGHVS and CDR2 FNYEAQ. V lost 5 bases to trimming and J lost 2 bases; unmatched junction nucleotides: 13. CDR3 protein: CASSSYLAGESTDTQYF. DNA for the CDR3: TGTGCCAGCAGCAGTTACTTGGCGGGGGAATCCACAGATACGCAGTATTTT.

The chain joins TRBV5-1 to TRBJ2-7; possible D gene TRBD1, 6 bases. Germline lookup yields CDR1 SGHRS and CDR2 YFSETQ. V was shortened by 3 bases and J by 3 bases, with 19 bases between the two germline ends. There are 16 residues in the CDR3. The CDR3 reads CASSWGLGARDYEQYF. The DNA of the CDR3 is TGCGCCAGCAGCTGGGGTTTGGGGGCAAGGGACTACGAGCAGTACTTC.

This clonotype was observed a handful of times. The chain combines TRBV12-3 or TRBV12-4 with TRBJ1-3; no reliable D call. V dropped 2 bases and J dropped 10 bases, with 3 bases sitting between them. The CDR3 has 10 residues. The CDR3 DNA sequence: TGTGCCAGCAGTTTATTAACCATATATTTT. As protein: CASSLLTIYF.

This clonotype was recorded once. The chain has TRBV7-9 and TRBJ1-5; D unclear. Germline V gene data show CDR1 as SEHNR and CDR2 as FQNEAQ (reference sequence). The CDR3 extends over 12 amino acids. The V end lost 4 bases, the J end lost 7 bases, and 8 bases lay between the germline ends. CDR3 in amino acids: CASSSRTQPQHF. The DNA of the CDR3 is TGTGCCAGCAGCTCCAGAACCCAGCCCCAGCATTTT.

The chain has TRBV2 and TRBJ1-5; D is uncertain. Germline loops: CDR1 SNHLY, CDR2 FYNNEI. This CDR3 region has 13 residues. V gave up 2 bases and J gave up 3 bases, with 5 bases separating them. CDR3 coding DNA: TGTGCCAGCAGTGAATTACTCAATCAGCCCCAGCATTTT. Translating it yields CASSELLNQPQHF.

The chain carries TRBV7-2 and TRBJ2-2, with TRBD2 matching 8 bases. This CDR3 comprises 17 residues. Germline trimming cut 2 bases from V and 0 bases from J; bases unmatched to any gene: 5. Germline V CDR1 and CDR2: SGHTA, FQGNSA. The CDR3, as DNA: TGTGCCAGCAGCTTATGGGGCGGGGGGACGAACACCGGGGAGCTGTTTTTT. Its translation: CASSLWGGGTNTGELFF.

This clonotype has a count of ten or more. CDR3 sequence reads: CATSEAGNTEAFF. DNA for the CDR3: TGTGCCACCTCAGAGGCCGGGAACACTGAAGCTTTCTTT. The chain combines TRBV27 with TRBJ1-1, with D unresolved. CDR1 MNHEY and CDR2 SMNVEV come from the germline V gene (reference sequence). This CDR3 region has 13 residues. V dropped 10 bases and J dropped 1 base, with 13 bases sitting between them.

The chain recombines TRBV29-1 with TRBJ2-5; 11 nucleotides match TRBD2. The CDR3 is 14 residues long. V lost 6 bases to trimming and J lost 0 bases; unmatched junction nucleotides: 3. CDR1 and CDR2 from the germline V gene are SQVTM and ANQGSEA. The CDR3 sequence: CSVRTSGYQETQYF. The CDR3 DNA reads TGCAGCGTCAGGACTAGCGGGTACCAAGAGACCCAGTACTTC.

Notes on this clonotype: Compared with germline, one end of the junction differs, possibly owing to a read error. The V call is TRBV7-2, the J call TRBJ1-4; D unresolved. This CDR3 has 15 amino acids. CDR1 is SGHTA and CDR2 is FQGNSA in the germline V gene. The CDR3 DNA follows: TGTGTCAGCAGCTTATCTATTGCAACTAATGAAAAACTGTTTTTT. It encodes CVSSLSIATNEKLFF.

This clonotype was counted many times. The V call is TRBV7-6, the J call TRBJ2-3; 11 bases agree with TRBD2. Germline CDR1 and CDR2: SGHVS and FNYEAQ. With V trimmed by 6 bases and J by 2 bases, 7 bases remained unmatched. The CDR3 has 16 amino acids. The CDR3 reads CASSPRLAGTTDTQYF. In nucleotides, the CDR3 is TGTGCCAGCAGTCCCCGACTAGCGGGGACCACAGATACGCAGTATTTT. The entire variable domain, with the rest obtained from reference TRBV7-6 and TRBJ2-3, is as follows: GAGVSQSPRYKVTKRGQDVALRCDPISGHVSLYWYRQALGQGPEFLTYFNYEAQQDKSGLPNDRFSAERPEGSISTLTIQRTEQRDSAMYRCASSPRLAGTTDTQYFGPGTRLTVL.

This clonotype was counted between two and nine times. CDR3 sequence reads: CASSASLTTNTEAFF. The CDR3 nucleotides are TGCGCCAGCAGTGCGTCTTTAACTACGAACACTGAAGCTTTCTTT. The chain combines TRBV10-1 with TRBJ1-1; unclear D gene. This CDR3 region has 15 residues. Trimming took off 4 bases at V and 1 base at J, with 13 bases between the two ends. CDR1 and CDR2 (germline): WNHNN, SYGVQD (reference sequence).

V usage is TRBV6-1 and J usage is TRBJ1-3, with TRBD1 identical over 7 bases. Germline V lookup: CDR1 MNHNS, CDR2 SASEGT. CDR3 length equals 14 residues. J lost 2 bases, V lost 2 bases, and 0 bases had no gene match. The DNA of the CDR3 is TGTGCCAGCAGTGAAACAGGGGCTGGAAACACCATATATTTT. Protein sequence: CASSETGAGNTIYF.

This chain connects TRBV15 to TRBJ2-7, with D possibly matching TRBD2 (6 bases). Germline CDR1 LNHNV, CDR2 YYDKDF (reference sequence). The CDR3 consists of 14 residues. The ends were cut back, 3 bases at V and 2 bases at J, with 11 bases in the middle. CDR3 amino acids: CATSSGTYPYEQYF. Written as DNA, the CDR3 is TGTGCCACCAGCAGTGGGACTTACCCCTACGAGCAGTACTTC.